Listed below are T cell receptor beta chains from one sample, sequenced in a study of a mutant IDH1 vaccine in newly diagnosed glioma. Here immunoSEQ multiplex PCR was the method, and the copy in TCRdb shows in-frame clones only, minus some. The data contain around 82,000 clones, almost 85% of them seen just once; the ten biggest clones take up 4.5% to 5.5%. Source: PBMCs, taken from a glioma patient treated with radiotherapy, temozolomide or both. These receptors were collected from a middle-aged man with glioma. Some clones in this sample may be carry-over from other donors' samples. Each CDR3 is given with its conserved first and last residue.

>TRBJ2-3|TRBV29-1|14
CSVDGVGGTDTQYF
>TRBJ1-6|TRBV13|15
CASSPGTGGKGPLHF
>TRBJ2-5|TRBV2|16
CASSDASSGGRETQYF
>TRBJ2-6|TRBV30|13
CAGAGAGANVLTF
>TRBJ1-1|TRBV25-1|15
CASSPEGQGETEAFF
>TRBJ1-1|TRBV2|12
CASSNQGRDAFF
>TRBJ2-7|TRBV6-1|14
CASRRQGASYEQYF
>TRBJ1-1|TRBV2|12
CASSQMTAGAFF
>TRBJ1-1|TRBV9|15
CASSAYRGQSTEAFF
>TRBJ1-2|TRBV10-3|14
CAISRQESNYGYTF
>TRBJ1-4|TRBV7-9|14
CASKGIGASEKLFF
>TRBJ1-2|TRBV6-5|14
CASSYSAGVDGYTF
>TRBJ1-4|TRBV5-6|15
CASSLRTGGVEKLFF
>TRBJ2-7|TRBV6-6|14
CASKPPSGAYEQYF
>TRBJ2-7|TRBV7-3|13
CASSLGSGDEQYF
>TRBJ2-6|TRBV5-6|13
CASSLSGANVLTF
>TRBJ1-3|TRBV5-6|18
CASSLLAGARGSGNTIYF
>TRBJ2-7|TRBV7-2|15
CASSLASTDSYEQYF
>TRBJ2-2|TRBV19|14
CASWGGQGPGELFF
>TRBJ1-1|TRBV5-4|14
CASIPPGGGTEAFF
>TRBJ1-5|TRBV12-5|15
CASGLEGAGNQPQHF
>TRBJ2-5|TRBV7-2|16
CASSPRVSSPGETQYF
>TRBJ2-5|TRBV30|15
CAWRWGGGARETQYF
>TRBJ2-7|TRBV13|16
CASSLTGTGGFYEQYF
>TRBJ1-1|TRBV5-1|16
CASSPGQGPGRTEAFF
>TRBJ2-3|TRBV5-4|16
CASSPGGSGGAHTQYF
>TRBJ1-1|TRBV7-9|14
CASSLGQGNTEAFF
>TRBJ1-2|TRBV6-5|15
CASSYSKAGSYGYTF
>TRBJ2-7|TRBV10-1|15
CASSGGTGASYEQYF
>TRBJ1-6|TRBV6-5|15
CASSYDRALNSPLHF
>TRBJ2-2|TRBV6-4|13
CASSGQNTGELFF
>TRBJ1-5|TRBV7-9|14
CASSLEGVVQPQHF
>TRBJ2-2|TRBV5-1|15
CASSHRQGLTGELFF
>TRBJ1-2|TRBV2|12
CASTQANYGYTF
>TRBJ2-1|TRBV6-4|16
CASSEKGESSYNEQFF
>TRBJ2-7|TRBV19|14
CATRRGQPLYEQYF
>TRBJ2-1|TRBV29-1|16
CSVDTGFAAAYNEQFF
>TRBJ1-2|TRBV6-5|13
CASSLTENYGYTF
>TRBJ2-3|TRBV4-2|16
CASSQELSGGADTQYF
>TRBJ2-7|TRBV6-6|15
CASSYSRQGVYEQYF
>TRBJ1-4|TRBV15|17
CATSRRTGEATNEKLFF
>TRBJ2-6|TRBV7-6|16
CASSSGQHSGANVLTF
>TRBJ1-2|TRBV19|14
CASSSSYREQGYTF
>TRBJ1-4|TRBV19|14
CASSTGQGSEKLFF
>TRBJ2-7|TRBV10-2|13
CASSGQGGYEQYF
>TRBJ1-4|TRBV9|14
CASSARQDNEKLFF
>TRBJ1-2|TRBV5-4|12
CASSAHGDGYTF
>TRBJ2-7|TRBV7-9|13
CASSGRDTYEQYF
>TRBJ1-3|TRBV27|16
CASSLSYRASGNTIYF
>TRBJ1-5|TRBV7-9|14
CASSLTGADQPQHF
>TRBJ2-7|TRBV4-1|13
CASSPGLPYEQYF